This entry lists 16 T cell receptor beta chains sequenced from one sample in a study of cytomegalovirus exposure and HLA in healthy donors. With 60 Vbeta and 13 Jbeta primers, the PCR was carried out. Produced via immunoSEQ multiplex PCR; TCRdb's table is partial and in-frame only. The sample has 150,000 to 200,000 clones; just over 70% are singletons. Material: PBMCs. The origin of the receptors is a young man in good health and CMV-seropositive.

This clone was counted a few times. The chain couples TRBV6-1 to TRBJ2-5, with D hard to call. The CDR3 is made up of 15 amino acids. Trimming cost V 1 base and J 4 bases, with 13 bases left between them. CDR1 MNHNS and CDR2 SASEGT come from the germline V gene. The CDR3 reads CASSEGVARRETQYF. CDR3 coding DNA: TGTGCCAGCAGTGAAGGGGTAGCACGGCGAGAGACCCAGTACTTC.

The V call is TRBV2, the J call TRBJ1-2, with no clear D. V was trimmed by 3 bases and J by 1 base, leaving 3 bases between them. Germline V lookup: CDR1 SNHLY, CDR2 FYNNEI. The CDR3 covers 12 residues. The chain's CDR3 is CASSDSNYGYTF. For the CDR3, the DNA is TGTGCCAGCAGTGACAGTAACTATGGCTACACCTTC.

This rearrangement joins TRBV15 to TRBJ2-5; tentatively, D is TRBD1 (6 bases). Between the trimmed V and J ends, which lost 3 bases and 7 bases, there was a span of 12 bases. The germline V gene has CDR1 LNHNV and CDR2 YYDKDF (reference sequence). This CDR3 is 13 amino acids long. CDR3 DNA sequence: TGTGCCACCAGCAGCGTACCACAGGGGACCCAGTACTTC. Protein: CATSSVPQGTQYF.

This chain connects TRBV6-5 to TRBJ1-5; 7 bases are shared with TRBD1. This CDR3 has 14 amino acids. The germline CDR1 and CDR2 sequences are MNHEY and SVGAGI. Unmatched junction bases numbered 7, after V lost 5 bases and J lost 6 bases. The CDR3 coding sequence is TGTGCCAGCAGTCCCGGGACAGACTTTCAGCCCCAGCATTTT. It translates to CASSPGTDFQPQHF.

The genes are TRBV5-1 and TRBJ2-4; no clear D gene. Germline CDR1 is SGHRS and CDR2 is YFSETQ. V dropped 2 bases and J dropped 3 bases, with 12 bases sitting between them. The CDR3 is 15 amino acids. For the CDR3, the DNA is TGCGCCAGCAGCTTAGGAAGCCGGGTCAAAAACATTCAGTACTTC. Translating gives CASSLGSRVKNIQYF.

This rearrangement joins TRBV11-2 to TRBJ1-6; D perhaps matches TRBD1 (5 bases). This CDR3 contains 16 residues. Germline-derived CDR1 and CDR2 are SGHAT and FQNNGV. The germline V and J ends were trimmed by 2 bases and 6 bases, with 14 bases remaining between them. The CDR3: CASSLSSRASNSPLHF. The CDR3 bases are TGTGCCAGCAGCTTATCAAGCAGGGCTTCTAATTCACCCCTCCACTTT. The full variable domain, rest sourced from reference TRBV11-2 and TRBJ1-6, is EAGVAQSPRYKIIEKRQSVAFWCNPISGHATLYWYQQILGQGPKLLIQFQNNGVVDDSQLPKDRFSAERLKGVDSTLKIQPAKLEDSAVYLCASSLSSRASNSPLHFGNGTRLTVT.

The rearrangement links TRBV2 to TRBJ1-2; D ambiguous. Germline assignment: CDR1 SNHLY and CDR2 FYNNEI. Trimming pared 6 bases from V and 3 bases from J, leaving 11 bases between. CDR3 length equals 13 residues. The CDR3 region has the DNA TGTGCCAGCAGCGTTGCGGAGGACTATGGCTACACCTTC. Protein sequence: CASSVAEDYGYTF.

CDR3 in amino acids: CASSPLSDGASGEQYV. CDR3 nucleotides: TGTGCCAGCAGTCCCCTAAGTGATGGGGCCAGTGGAGAGCAGTACGTC. The genes are TRBV6-4 and TRBJ2-7; D may be TRBD1 (5 bases). Germline lookup yields CDR1 MRHNA and CDR2 SNTAGT. V dropped 5 bases and J dropped 7 bases, with 24 bases sitting between them. The CDR3 runs 16 residues.

The gene calls are TRBV30 and TRBJ2-1, with a tentative D call TRBD1 (6 bases). The CDR3 runs to 16 residues. Germline values: CDR1 GTSNPN, CDR2 SVGIG (reference sequence). Trimming took 0 bases from V and 6 from J, leaving 18 bases between them. The CDR3 region is CAWSVRRSRGSNEQFF. CDR3 nucleotides: TGTGCCTGGAGTGTACGAAGGTCGAGGGGGAGCAATGAGCAGTTCTTC.

The rearrangement uses TRBV28 and TRBJ2-1; TRBD2 is a possible D gene (6 bases). This CDR3 contains 15 residues. V was cut by 2 bases and J by 4 bases, with 12 bases left in between. Germline CDR1 reads MDHEN; CDR2 reads SYDVKM. CDR3 sequence reads: CASSLTGDLYNEQFF. The CDR3 DNA is TGTGCCAGCAGTTTAACGGGAGACCTATACAATGAGCAGTTCTTC.

The chain couples TRBV9 to TRBJ2-5, with 9 bases fitting TRBD2. CDR1 SGDLS and CDR2 YYNGEE come from the germline V gene. There are 16 residues in the CDR3. Trimming cost V 0 bases and J 4 bases; bases outside gene matches: 7. DNA for the CDR3: TGTGCCAGCAGCGTAGAGCCCGGGACTAGCACAGAGACCCAGTACTTC. It translates to CASSVEPGTSTETQYF.

Regarding this clone: Lacking the conserved final phenylalanine or tryptophan, this CDR3 likely reflects a read error. It is unclear where the CDR3 begins or ends on the DNA, so no DNA is shown, and the CDR3 is as TCRdb lists it. J is TRBJ2-4 and V is TRBV6-1; no DNA check was done on the table's D call, TRBD2. The germline V gene encodes CDR1 MNHNS and CDR2 SASEGT. The CDR3 spans 11 amino acids, including both terminal residues. The CDR3 protein is CASSESIVLSL.

The chain couples TRBV11-2 to TRBJ2-7, with D possibly matching TRBD2 (5 bases). V lost 1 base to trimming and J lost 7 bases, with 11 bases between them. Per germline, CDR1 SGHAT and CDR2 FQNNGV. This CDR3 has 13 amino acids. CDR3 DNA sequence: TGTGCCAGCAGCTTAGGAGGGTTTCGGGAGCAGTACGTC. Protein sequence: CASSLGGFREQYV.

The chain couples TRBV15 to TRBJ2-1; 11 bases map to TRBD2. Germline CDR1 reads LNHNV; CDR2 reads YYDKDF (reference sequence). CDR3 length: 15 amino acids. After removal of 2 bases from V and 4 bases from J, the junction contained 1 base not matched to a gene. CDR3 amino acids: CATSRRTSGYNEQFF. The CDR3 DNA sequence: TGTGCCACCAGCAGAAGGACTAGCGGGTACAATGAGCAGTTCTTC.

The V gene is TRBV5-4, the J gene TRBJ1-1; the D gene is possibly TRBD1 (5 bases). Trimming took 0 bases from V and 2 from J, leaving 11 bases between them. The CDR3 has 15 amino acids. The germline V gene has CDR1 SGHNT and CDR2 YYREEE (reference sequence). The chain's CDR3 is CASSLDQGTNTEAFF. The CDR3 DNA reads as TGTGCCAGCAGCTTGGATCAGGGTACAAACACTGAAGCTTTCTTT.

The rearrangement joins TRBV7-2 to TRBJ1-5, with unresolved D. The ends were cut back, 4 bases at V and 6 bases at J, with 16 bases in the middle. Germline assignment: CDR1 SGHTA and CDR2 FQGNSA. The CDR3 contains 15 residues. The CDR3 is CASSSGSSVAQPQHF. DNA of the CDR3: TGTGCCAGCAGCTCCGGGTCCTCCGTCGCTCAGCCCCAGCATTTT.